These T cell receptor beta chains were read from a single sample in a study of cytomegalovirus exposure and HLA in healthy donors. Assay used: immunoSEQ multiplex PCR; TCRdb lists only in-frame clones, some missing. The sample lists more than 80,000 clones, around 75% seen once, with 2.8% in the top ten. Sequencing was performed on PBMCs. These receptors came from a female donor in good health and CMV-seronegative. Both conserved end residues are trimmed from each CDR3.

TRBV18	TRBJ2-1	ASSPEREQF
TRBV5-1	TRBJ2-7	ASSLGDGGYEQY
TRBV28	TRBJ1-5	ASSSGQGAIQPQH
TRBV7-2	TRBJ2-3	ASSLPVTDTQY
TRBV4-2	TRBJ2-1	ASSLTGLAENEQF
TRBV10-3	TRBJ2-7	ATTTGTSGKGEQY
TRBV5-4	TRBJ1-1	ASSLPGQFPF
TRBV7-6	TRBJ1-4	ASSTRGGNEKLF
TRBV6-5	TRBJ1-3	ASSSRRGAEGNTIY
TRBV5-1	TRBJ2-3	ASSLDGLRDTQY
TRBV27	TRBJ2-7	ASSLTGVGEQY
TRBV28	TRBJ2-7	ASSPFGRGAYSYEQY
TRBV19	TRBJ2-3	ASSIGGGPPDTQY
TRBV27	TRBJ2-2	ASSRTRVVIQGTGELF
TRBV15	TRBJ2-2	ATSRDSSNTGELF
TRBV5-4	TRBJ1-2	ASSLQGFYGYT
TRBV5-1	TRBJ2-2	ASSLAGLTGELF
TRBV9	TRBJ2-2	ASSVAGDRGSGELF
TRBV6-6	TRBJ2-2	ASKLRQYTGELF
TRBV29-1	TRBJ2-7	SGGQGVHEQY
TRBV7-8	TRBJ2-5	ASSLARDGTQY
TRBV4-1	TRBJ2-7	ASSPAGTGSSYEQY
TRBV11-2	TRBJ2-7	ASSLDPGSGYEQY
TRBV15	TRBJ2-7	ATSREPGYEQY
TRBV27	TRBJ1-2	ASSSGTGSYYGYT
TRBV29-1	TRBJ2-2	SVVGAGAGELF
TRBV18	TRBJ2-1	ASSPGTSGSVHEQF
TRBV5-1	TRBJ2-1	ASSAGDRDYNEQF
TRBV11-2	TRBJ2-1	ASSLLAGGRNEQF
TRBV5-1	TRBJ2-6	ASSVALAGANVLT
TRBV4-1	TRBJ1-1	ASSQQGRRNTEAF
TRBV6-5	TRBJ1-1	ASRRGGNTEAF
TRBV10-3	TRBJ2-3	AISESRAGGSTDTQY